The 20 T cell receptor beta chains below come from one sample, sequenced in a study of blood T cell repertoires in COVID-19. TCRdb's copy holds only in-frame clones and misses some; the assay was immunoSEQ multiplex PCR. The sample lists fewer than 90,000 clones, more than 70% occurring once. Sequences were obtained from peripheral blood. These receptors were obtained from a human donor in a cohort sampled during active COVID-19.

The genes are TRBV29-1 and TRBJ2-7, with 8 bases identical to TRBD1. The CDR3 consists of 13 residues. V lost 5 bases and J lost 5; bases outside the gene matches: 8. Germline CDR1 SQVTM, CDR2 ANQGSEA. CDR3 sequence: CSVYQGAVNEQYF. The CDR3 bases are TGCAGCGTTTACCAGGGGGCAGTGAACGAGCAGTACTTC.

The genes are TRBV5-1 and TRBJ2-5; 13 bases are shared with TRBD2. The germline V gene has CDR1 SGHRS and CDR2 YFSETQ. Trimming took 7 bases from V and 5 from J; bases not matched to a gene: 14. This CDR3 has 17 amino acids. The CDR3 region is CASGPGTSGTLSETQYF. DNA of the CDR3: TGCGCCAGCGGGCCCGGGACTAGCGGGACCCTTTCCGAGACCCAGTACTTC.

This clone has only a few counts. The CDR3 DNA follows: TGTGCCAGCAGCTCCGACAGGGGCCAACTGGGAGCAACTAATGAAAAACTGTTTTTT. Translating it yields CASSSDRGQLGATNEKLFF. This sequence joins TRBV6-6 and TRBJ1-4, with 8 nucleotides matching TRBD1. J gave up 0 bases and V 6 bases, and 15 bases lay outside the gene matches. Germline assignment: CDR1 MNHNY and CDR2 SVGAGI (reference sequence). The CDR3 contains 19 residues.

This chain links TRBV7-3 with TRBJ2-2; TRBD2 matches at 11 bases. The CDR3 is made up of 14 amino acids. Germline CDR1 is SGHTA and CDR2 is FQGTGA. V dropped 4 bases and J dropped 8; count of bases not matched to a gene: 3. The CDR3 loop reads CASSSGLAVGELFF. In DNA form, the CDR3 reads TGTGCCAGCAGCTCGGGACTAGCGGTGGGGGAGCTGTTTTTT.

V and J are TRBV28 and TRBJ2-7, with 8 nucleotides matching TRBD2. The CDR3 runs 15 residues. Germline assignment: CDR1 MDHEN and CDR2 SYDVKM. Losses at the gene ends were 1 base for V and 5 bases for J; bases not matched to a gene: 7. The chain's CDR3 is CASSLFSGSINEQYF. CDR3 DNA: TGTGCCAGCAGTTTATTCAGCGGGAGTATAAACGAGCAGTACTTC.

The chain carries TRBV7-2 and TRBJ2-3; TRBD2 matches at 10 bases. The J segment lost 5 bases and the V segment lost 1 base, leaving 9 bases of the junction unmatched. CDR3 size: 17 residues. The germline V gene has CDR1 SGHTA and CDR2 FQGNSA. The CDR3 loop is CASSLGSSSGSIDTQYF. In DNA form, the CDR3 reads TGTGCCAGCAGCTTAGGATCTTCTAGCGGGAGTATAGATACGCAGTATTTT.

This chain joins TRBV6-5 and TRBJ2-3, with 9 nucleotides matching TRBD2. Trimming removed 8 bases from V and 7 bases from J; junction bases left unmatched: 10. Germline V lookup: CDR1 MNHEY, CDR2 SVGAGI. The CDR3 spans 14 residues. The CDR3, as DNA: TGTGCCAGCTATGCGGGAGGGCCGGAGAATACGCAGTATTTT. It codes for CASYAGGPENTQYF.

The chain recombines TRBV18 with TRBJ1-6; TRBD1 matches at 7 bases. This CDR3 region has 15 residues. Germline lookup yields CDR1 KGHSH and CDR2 LQKENI. The junction had 8 bases not matched to a gene; V was cut back by 5 bases and J by 7 bases. The chain's CDR3 is CASSSGQADNSPLHF. CDR3 coding DNA: TGTGCCAGCTCATCCGGACAGGCAGACAATTCACCCCTCCACTTT.

The gene calls are TRBV5-1 and TRBJ2-3; a possible D gene is TRBD1 (6 bases). The germline V gene has CDR1 SGHRS and CDR2 YFSETQ. The V end lost 4 bases, the J end lost 2 bases, and 11 bases lay between the germline ends. The CDR3 sequence is 14 residues long. The CDR3 DNA reads as TGCGCCAGCAGCAACAGGGACCCCACAGATACGCAGTATTTT. This gives the protein CASSNRDPTDTQYF.

Concerning this clone: Other DNA sequences in this sample translate to the same CDR3. This chain joins TRBV11-3 and TRBJ1-2; TRBD1 agrees at 7 bases. Unmatched junction bases numbered 4, after V lost 5 bases and J lost 4 bases. CDR3 length equals 13 residues. Per the germline V gene, CDR1 is SGHNT and CDR2 is YENEEA. Written as DNA, the CDR3 is TGTGCCAGCAGCCGGGGACAGATCTATGGCTACACCTTC. This encodes CASSRGQIYGYTF.

Relative to its sample, this clone is medium-sized. The same CDR3 is also encoded by other DNA sequences in this sample. This rearrangement joins TRBV27 to TRBJ2-7; 7 bases match TRBD1. CDR1 is MNHEY, CDR2 SMNVEV, per germline (reference sequence). Losses at the gene ends were 8 bases for V and 3 bases for J; bases not matched to a gene: 13. The CDR3 covers 15 residues. This CDR3 is CASSPTRDRYYEQYF. CDR3 nucleotide sequence: TGTGCCAGCTCCCCTACCAGGGACAGATACTACGAGCAGTACTTC.

V usage is TRBV5-1 and J usage is TRBJ2-5; D may be TRBD1 (5 bases). The V gene lost 0 bases and the J gene lost 7 bases, with 10 bases spanning the gap. The CDR3 totals 13 residues. Germline V CDR1 and CDR2: SGHRS, YFSETQ. The CDR3 coding sequence is TGCGCCAGCAGCTTGGTGGGGCCGGGGACCCAGTACTTC. It translates to CASSLVGPGTQYF.

The chain recombines TRBV28 with TRBJ2-5; the D is unclear. Germline CDR1 reads MDHEN; CDR2 reads SYDVKM. The V gene lost 7 bases and the J gene lost 7 bases, with 16 bases spanning the gap. The CDR3 has 13 residues. CDR3 amino acids: CASTPPTVRTQYF. The CDR3 bases are TGTGCCAGCACCCCCCCGACTGTCAGGACCCAGTACTTC.

The chain is built from TRBV24-1 and TRBJ2-3; TRBD2 matches at 10 bases. V lost 3 bases to trimming and J lost 6 bases; unmatched junction nucleotides: 11. Germline CDR1 KGHDR, CDR2 SFDVKD. CDR3 length: 17 residues. The CDR3, as DNA: TGTGCCACCAGTGATACGGGACTAGCGCCAGCAGGGGATACGCAGTATTTT. Residues: CATSDTGLAPAGDTQYF.

The chain links TRBV5-1 to TRBJ2-5, with D possibly TRBD2 on 6 matching bases. V was trimmed by 0 bases and J by 4 bases, leaving 19 bases between them. The CDR3 runs to 17 residues. Germline V lookup: CDR1 SGHRS, CDR2 YFSETQ. CDR3 bases: TGCGCCAGCAGCTTGGGAGTCCTAGGCGGGAACCGAGAGACCCAGTACTTC. It specifies CASSLGVLGGNRETQYF.

V gene TRBV11-2 combines with J gene TRBJ1-1; D gene uncertain. Germline loops: CDR1 SGHAT, CDR2 FQNNGV. This CDR3 has 13 amino acids. Trimming pared 3 bases from V and 1 base from J, leaving 6 bases between. Here the CDR3 reads CASSFSRNTEAFF. The CDR3 DNA is TGTGCCAGCAGCTTTTCTAGGAACACTGAAGCTTTCTTT.

The gene calls are TRBV5-6 and TRBJ2-3; a possible D gene is TRBD2 (6 bases). CDR1 is SGHDT, CDR2 YYEEEE, per germline. The V and J ends lost 6 bases and 5 bases respectively, with 10 bases between them. CDR3 size: 12 residues. The CDR3 DNA is TGTGCCAGCACGGGACTCATAGATACGCAGTATTTT. Translating gives CASTGLIDTQYF.

The chain couples TRBV21-1 to TRBJ2-1; the tabulated D call, TRBD2, remains unverified against the DNA. TRBV21-1 is listed as a pseudogene. This CDR3 has 14 residues. CDR3 sequence (DNA): TGTGCCAGCAGCCCTCTTCGCTCCTACAATGAGCAGTTCTTC. Protein sequence: CASSPLRSYNEQFF.

This chain joins TRBV28 and TRBJ2-1; D might be TRBD2 (6 bases). V was shortened by 2 bases and J by 7 bases, with 15 bases between the two germline ends. Germline V gene data show CDR1 as MDHEN and CDR2 as SYDVKM. This CDR3 is 15 amino acids long. The CDR3 spells CASSLAREGGNEQFF. In DNA form, the CDR3 reads TGTGCCAGCAGTTTAGCACGGGAAGGAGGGAATGAGCAGTTCTTC.

V usage is TRBV28 and J usage is TRBJ1-6; TRBD1 is a possible D gene (5 bases). CDR3 length: 15 amino acids. Germline V gene sequence: CDR1 MDHEN, CDR2 SYDVKM. V lost 3 bases to trimming and J lost 4 bases, with 10 bases between them. This CDR3 reads CASSFRDLYNSPLHF. CDR3 DNA: TGTGCCAGCAGTTTTAGGGACTTATATAATTCACCCCTCCACTTT.